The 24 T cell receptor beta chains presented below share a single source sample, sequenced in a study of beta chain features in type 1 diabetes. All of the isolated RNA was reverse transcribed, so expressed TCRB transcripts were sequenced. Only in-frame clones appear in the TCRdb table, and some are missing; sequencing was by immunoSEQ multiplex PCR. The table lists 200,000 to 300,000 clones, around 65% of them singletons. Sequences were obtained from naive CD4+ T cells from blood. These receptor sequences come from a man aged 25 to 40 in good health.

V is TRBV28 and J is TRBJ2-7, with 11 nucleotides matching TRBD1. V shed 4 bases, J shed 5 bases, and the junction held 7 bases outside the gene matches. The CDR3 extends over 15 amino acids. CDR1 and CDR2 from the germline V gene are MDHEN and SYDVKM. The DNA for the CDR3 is TGTGCCAGCAGTTCATCCGGGACAGGGGGAGACGAGCAGTACTTC. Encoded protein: CASSSSGTGGDEQYF.

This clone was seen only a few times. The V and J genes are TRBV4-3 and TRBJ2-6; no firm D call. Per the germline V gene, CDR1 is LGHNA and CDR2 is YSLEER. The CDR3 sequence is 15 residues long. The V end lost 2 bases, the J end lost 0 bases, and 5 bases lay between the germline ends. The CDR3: CASSQLGSGANVLTF. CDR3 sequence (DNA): TGCGCCAGCAGCCAATTGGGCTCTGGGGCCAACGTCCTGACTTTC.

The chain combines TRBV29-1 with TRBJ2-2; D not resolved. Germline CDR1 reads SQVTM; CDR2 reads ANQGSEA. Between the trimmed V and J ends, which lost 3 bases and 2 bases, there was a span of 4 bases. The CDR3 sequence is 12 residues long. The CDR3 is CSVEVNTGELFF. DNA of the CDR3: TGCAGCGTTGAGGTCAACACCGGGGAGCTGTTTTTT.

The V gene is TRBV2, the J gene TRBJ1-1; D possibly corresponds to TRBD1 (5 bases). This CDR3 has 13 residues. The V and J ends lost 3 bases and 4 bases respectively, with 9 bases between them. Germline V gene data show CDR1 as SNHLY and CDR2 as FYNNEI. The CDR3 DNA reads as TGTGCCAGCAGTGACGAGGGGAGCACTGAAGCTTTCTTT. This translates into CASSDEGSTEAFF.

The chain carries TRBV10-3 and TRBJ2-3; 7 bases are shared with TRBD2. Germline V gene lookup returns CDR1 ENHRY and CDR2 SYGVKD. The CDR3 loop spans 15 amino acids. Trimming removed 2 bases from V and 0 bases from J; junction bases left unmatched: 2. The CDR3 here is CAISEGEGSTDTQYF. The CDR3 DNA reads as TGTGCCATCAGTGAGGGGGAGGGGAGCACAGATACGCAGTATTTT.

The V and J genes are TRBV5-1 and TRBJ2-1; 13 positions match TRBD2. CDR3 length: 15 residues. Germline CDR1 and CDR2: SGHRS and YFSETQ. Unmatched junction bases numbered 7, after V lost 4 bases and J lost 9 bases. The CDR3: CASSQGLAGLGEQFF. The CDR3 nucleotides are TGCGCCAGCAGCCAGGGACTAGCGGGGCTGGGTGAGCAGTTCTTC.

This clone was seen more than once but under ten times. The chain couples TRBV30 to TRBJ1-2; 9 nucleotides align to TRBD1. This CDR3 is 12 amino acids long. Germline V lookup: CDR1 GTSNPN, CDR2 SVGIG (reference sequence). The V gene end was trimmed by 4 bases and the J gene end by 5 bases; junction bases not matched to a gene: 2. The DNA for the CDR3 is TGTGCCTGGAAGGGACAGGGATATGGCTACACCTTC. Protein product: CAWKGQGYGYTF.

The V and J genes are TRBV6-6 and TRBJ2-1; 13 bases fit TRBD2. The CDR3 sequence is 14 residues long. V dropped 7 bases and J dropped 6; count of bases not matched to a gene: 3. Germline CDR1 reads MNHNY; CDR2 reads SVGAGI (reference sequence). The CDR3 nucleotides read TGTGCCAGCAAGACTAGCGGGAGGAGCAATGAGCAGTTCTTC. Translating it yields CASKTSGRSNEQFF.

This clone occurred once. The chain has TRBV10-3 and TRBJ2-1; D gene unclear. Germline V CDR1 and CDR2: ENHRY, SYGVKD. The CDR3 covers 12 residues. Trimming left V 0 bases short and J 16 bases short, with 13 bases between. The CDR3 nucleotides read TGTGCCATCAGTGAGTCCCCGACCGGGCCCTTCTTC. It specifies CAISESPTGPFF.

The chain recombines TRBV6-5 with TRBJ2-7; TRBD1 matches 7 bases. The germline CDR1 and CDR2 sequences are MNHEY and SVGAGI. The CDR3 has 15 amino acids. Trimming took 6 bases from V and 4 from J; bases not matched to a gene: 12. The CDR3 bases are TGTGCCAGCAGACCTTACCAGGGGGAACTTTACGAGCAGTACTTC. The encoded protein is CASRPYQGELYEQYF.

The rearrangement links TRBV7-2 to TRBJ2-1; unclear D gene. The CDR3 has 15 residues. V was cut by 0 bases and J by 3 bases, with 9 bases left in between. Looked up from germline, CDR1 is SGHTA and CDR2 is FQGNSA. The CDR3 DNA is TGTGCCAGCAGCTTAGCGGGGTCAGTCTACAATGAGCAGTTCTTC. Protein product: CASSLAGSVYNEQFF.

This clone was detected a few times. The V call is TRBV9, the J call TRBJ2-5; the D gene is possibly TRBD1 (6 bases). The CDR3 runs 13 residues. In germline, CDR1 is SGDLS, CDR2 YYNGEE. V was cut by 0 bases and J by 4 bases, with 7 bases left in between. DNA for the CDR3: TGTGCCAGCAGCGTAGGAGGGGGAGAGACCCAGTACTTC. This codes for CASSVGGGETQYF.

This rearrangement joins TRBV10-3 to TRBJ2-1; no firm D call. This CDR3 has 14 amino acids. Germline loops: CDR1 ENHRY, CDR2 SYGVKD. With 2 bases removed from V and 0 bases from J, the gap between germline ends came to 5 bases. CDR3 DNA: TGTGCCATCAGTGAGGATCCCTCCTACAATGAGCAGTTCTTC. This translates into CAISEDPSYNEQFF.

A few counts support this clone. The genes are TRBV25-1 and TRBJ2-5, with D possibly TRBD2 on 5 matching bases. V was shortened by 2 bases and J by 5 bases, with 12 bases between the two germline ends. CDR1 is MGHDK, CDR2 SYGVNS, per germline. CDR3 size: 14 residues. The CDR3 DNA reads TGTGCCAGCAGTGAAGAGGGTCCGAGGGAGACCCAGTACTTC. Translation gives CASSEEGPRETQYF.

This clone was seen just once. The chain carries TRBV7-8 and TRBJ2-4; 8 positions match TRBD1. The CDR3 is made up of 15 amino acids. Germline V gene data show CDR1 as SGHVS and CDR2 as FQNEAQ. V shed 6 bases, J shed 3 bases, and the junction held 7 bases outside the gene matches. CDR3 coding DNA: TGTGCCAGCAGTTTGGACAGGGTGGGCAAAAACATTCAGTACTTC. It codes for CASSLDRVGKNIQYF.

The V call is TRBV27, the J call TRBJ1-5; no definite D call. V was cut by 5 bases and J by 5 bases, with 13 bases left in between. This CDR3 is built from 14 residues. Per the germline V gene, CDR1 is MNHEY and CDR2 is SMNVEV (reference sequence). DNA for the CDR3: TGTGCCAGCAGTATGAGCACCGGCCATCAGCCCCAGCATTTT. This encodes CASSMSTGHQPQHF.

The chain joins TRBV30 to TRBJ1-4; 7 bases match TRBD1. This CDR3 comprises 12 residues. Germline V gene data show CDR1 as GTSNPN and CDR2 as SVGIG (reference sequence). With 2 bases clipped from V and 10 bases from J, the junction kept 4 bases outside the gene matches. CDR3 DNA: TGTGCCTGGAGTCGTCAGGGGGGAAAACTGTTTTTT. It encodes CAWSRQGGKLFF.

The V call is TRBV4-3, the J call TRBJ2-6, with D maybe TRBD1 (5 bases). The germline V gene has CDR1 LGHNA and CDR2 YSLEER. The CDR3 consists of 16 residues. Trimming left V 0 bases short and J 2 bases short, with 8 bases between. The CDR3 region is CASSQDSGTGANVLTF. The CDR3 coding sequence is TGCGCCAGCAGCCAAGACTCAGGGACTGGGGCCAACGTCCTGACTTTC.

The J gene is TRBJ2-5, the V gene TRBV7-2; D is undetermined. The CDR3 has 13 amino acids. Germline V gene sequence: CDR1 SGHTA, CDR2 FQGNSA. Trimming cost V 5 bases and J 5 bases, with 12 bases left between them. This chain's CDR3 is CASSPLGLETQYF. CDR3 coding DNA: TGTGCCAGCAGCCCGTTGGGTTTGGAGACCCAGTACTTC. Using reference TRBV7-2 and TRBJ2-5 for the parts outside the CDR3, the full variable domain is GAGVSQSPSNKVTEKGKDVELRCDPISGHTALYWYRQSLGQGLEFLIYFQGNSAPDKSGLPSDRFSAERTGGSVSTLTIQRTQQEDSAVYLCASSPLGLETQYFGPGTRLLVL.

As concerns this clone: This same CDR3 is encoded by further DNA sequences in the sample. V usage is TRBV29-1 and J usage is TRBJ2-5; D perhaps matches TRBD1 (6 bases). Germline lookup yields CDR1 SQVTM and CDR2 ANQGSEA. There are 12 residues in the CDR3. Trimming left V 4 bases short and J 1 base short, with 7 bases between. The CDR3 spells CSVGTAQETQYF. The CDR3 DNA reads TGCAGCGTTGGGACAGCCCAAGAGACCCAGTACTTC. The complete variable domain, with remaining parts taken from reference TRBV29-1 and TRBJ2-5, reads SAVISQKPSRDICQRGTSLTIQCQVDSQVTMMFWYRQQPGQSLTLIATANQGSEATYESGFVIDKFPISRPNLTFSTLTVSNMSPEDSSIYLCSVGTAQETQYFGPGTRLLVL.

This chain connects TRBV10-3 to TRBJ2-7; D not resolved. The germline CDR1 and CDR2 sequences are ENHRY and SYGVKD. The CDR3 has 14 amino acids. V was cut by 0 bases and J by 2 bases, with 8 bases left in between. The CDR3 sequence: CAISESASAYEQYF. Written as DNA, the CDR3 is TGTGCCATCAGTGAGTCTGCGTCAGCCTACGAGCAGTACTTC.

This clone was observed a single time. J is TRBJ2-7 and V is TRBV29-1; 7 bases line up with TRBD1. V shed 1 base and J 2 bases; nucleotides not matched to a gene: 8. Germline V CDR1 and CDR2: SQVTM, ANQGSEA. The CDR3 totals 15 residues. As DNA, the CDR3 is TGCAGCGTTGAAGGAACGGGACAGACCGCCTACGAGCAGTACTTC. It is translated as CSVEGTGQTAYEQYF.

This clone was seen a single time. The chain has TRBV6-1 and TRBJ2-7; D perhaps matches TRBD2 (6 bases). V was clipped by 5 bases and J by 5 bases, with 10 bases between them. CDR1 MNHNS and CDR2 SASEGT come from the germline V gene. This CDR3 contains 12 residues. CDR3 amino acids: CASSLGGNEQYF. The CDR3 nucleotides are TGTGCCAGCAGTCTGGGGGGAAACGAGCAGTACTTC.

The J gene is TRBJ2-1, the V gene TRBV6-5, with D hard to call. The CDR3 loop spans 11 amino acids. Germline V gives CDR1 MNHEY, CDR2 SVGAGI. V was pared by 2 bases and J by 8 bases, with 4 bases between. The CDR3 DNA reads TGTGCCAGCAGTTACATCCATGAGCAGTTCTTC. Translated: CASSYIHEQFF.